These 11 T cell receptor beta chains were sequenced from one sample in a study of blood T cell repertoires in COVID-19. Clones were read by immunoSEQ multiplex PCR, and TCRdb kept only the in-frame ones, dropping some. The repertoire holds under 300,000 clones, 87% seen once, with around 7.8% in the top ten. Sequenced input: peripheral blood. These receptors were taken from a man aged 55 to 70 who had recovered from COVID-19.

The chain couples TRBV2 to TRBJ1-2; a possible D gene is TRBD1 (6 bases). V was pared by 6 bases and J by 4 bases, with 12 bases between. Germline lookup yields CDR1 SNHLY and CDR2 FYNNEI. The CDR3 runs 13 residues. The CDR3 nucleotides are TGTGCCAGCAGGTCGGACAGAGTCTATGGCTACACCTTC. Amino acids: CASRSDRVYGYTF.

The chain joins TRBV6-5 to TRBJ2-3; D ambiguous. CDR3 length equals 12 residues. V was trimmed by 6 bases and J by 4 bases, leaving 8 bases between them. Per germline, CDR1 MNHEY and CDR2 SVGAGI. CDR3 region: CASSLDADTQYF. The CDR3 bases are TGTGCCAGCAGCCTAGATGCAGATACGCAGTATTTT.

This clone was recorded once. V is TRBV3-1 (or the pseudogene TRBV3-2) and J is TRBJ2-1, with D possibly being TRBD2 (7 bases). The V gene's germline CDR1 is LGHDT and CDR2 YNNKEL (reference sequence). Trimming took off 6 bases at V and 2 bases at J, with 14 bases between the two ends. This CDR3 has 15 residues. Written as DNA, the CDR3 is TGTGCCAGCAGACCGGACGGGGGGCCCTACAATGAGCAGTTCTTC. Protein: CASRPDGGPYNEQFF.

The chain couples TRBV19 to TRBJ2-2; 9 bases are a match to TRBD1. Germline CDR1 LNHDA, CDR2 SQIVND (reference sequence). The CDR3 sequence is 15 residues long. J lost 4 bases, V lost 5 bases, and 5 bases had no gene match. CDR3 loop: CASSDRGMATGELFF. The DNA of the CDR3 is TGTGCCAGTAGTGACAGGGGGATGGCCACCGGGGAGCTGTTTTTT.

The V and J genes are TRBV7-2 and TRBJ2-4, with 8 bases lining up with TRBD2. The CDR3 length is 16 residues. The trim removed 1 base at V and 4 bases at J, leaving 6 bases unmatched. Germline V gene sequence: CDR1 SGHTA, CDR2 FQGNSA. The CDR3 bases are TGTGCCAGCAGCTTAGTATCGAGCGGGGGAAAAAACATTCAGTACTTC. Its translation: CASSLVSSGGKNIQYF. Full variable domain (remainder filled in from reference TRBV7-2 and TRBJ2-4): GAGVSQSPSNKVTEKGKDVELRCDPISGHTALYWYRQSLGQGLEFLIYFQGNSAPDKSGLPSDRFSAERTGGSVSTLTIQRTQQEDSAVYLCASSLVSSGGKNIQYFGAGTRLSVL.

This clone was counted only a few times. The rearrangement joins TRBV15 to TRBJ2-7; 10 positions match TRBD1. The CDR3 extends over 16 amino acids. Germline V CDR1 and CDR2: LNHNV, YYDKDF (reference sequence). J lost 5 bases, V lost 4 bases, and 11 bases had no gene match. The CDR3 reads CATSTHTGTGVDEQYF. CDR3 bases: TGTGCCACCAGCACTCATACCGGGACAGGGGTCGACGAGCAGTACTTC. The full variable domain, in which reference TRBV15 and TRBJ2-7 provide the parts outside the CDR3, is DAMVIQNPRYQVTQFGKPVTLSCSQTLNHNVMYWYQQKSSQAPKLLFHYYDKDFNNEADTPDNFQSRRPNTSFCFLDIRSPGLGDTAMYLCATSTHTGTGVDEQYFGPGTRLTVT.

The chain uses TRBV20-1 and TRBJ1-5; 9 bases are shared with TRBD1. Losses at the gene ends were 3 bases for V and 4 bases for J; bases not matched to a gene: 4. Germline CDR1 is DFQATT and CDR2 is SNEGSKA (reference sequence). The CDR3 has 14 amino acids. CDR3 region: CSASRGQGNQPQHF. CDR3 nucleotide sequence: TGCAGTGCTAGTAGGGGACAGGGTAATCAGCCCCAGCATTTT.

The table lists this clone with a few counts. The V and J genes are TRBV12-3 or TRBV12-4 and TRBJ1-1; D is unresolved. The V end lost 3 bases, the J end lost 0 bases, and 5 bases lay between the germline ends. This CDR3 is built from 13 residues. CDR3 sequence reads: CASSLGVNTEAFF. For the CDR3, the DNA is TGTGCCAGCAGTTTGGGAGTGAACACTGAAGCTTTCTTT.

The chain has TRBV5-4 and TRBJ2-4, with D uncertain. Germline CDR1 is SGHNT and CDR2 is YYREEE (reference sequence). Trimming took 3 bases from V and 0 from J, leaving 10 bases between them. This CDR3 region has 15 residues. The CDR3 region is CASSSSDTAKNIQYF. CDR3 bases: TGTGCCAGCAGCTCCTCTGACACAGCCAAAAACATTCAGTACTTC. The whole variable domain, remainder taken from reference TRBV5-4 and TRBJ2-4, is ETGVTQSPTHLIKTRGQQVTLRCSSQSGHNTVSWYQQALGQGPQFIFQYYREEENGRGNFPPRFSGLQFPNYSSELNVNALELDDSALYLCASSSSDTAKNIQYFGAGTRLSVL.

CDR3 residues: CASSSAKATGLGANVLTF. The CDR3 coding sequence is TGTGCCAGCAGCTCCGCGAAGGCGACAGGGTTAGGTGCCAACGTCCTGACTTTC. The V and J genes are TRBV5-4 and TRBJ2-6; 7 bases line up with TRBD1. The CDR3 is made up of 18 amino acids. Germline assignment: CDR1 SGHNT and CDR2 YYREEE (reference sequence). V lost 3 bases, J lost 7 bases, and 16 bases stayed unmatched.

The chain couples TRBV7-2 to TRBJ1-3, with 7 bases fitting TRBD1. The CDR3 is 15 amino acids. The V gene's germline CDR1 is SGHTA and CDR2 FQGNSA. V gave up 5 bases and J gave up 0 bases; unmatched junction bases: 4. The CDR3 nucleotides read TGTGCCAGCAGCCGGACAGGCACCTCTGGAAACACCATATATTTT. It yields the protein CASSRTGTSGNTIYF.